This T cell receptor (beta chain) was identified in a study of blood T cell repertoires in COVID-19. Study information: COVID-19 samples from acute and convalescent phases originated in the United States, Italy and Spain. The cDNA or gDNA used as material had been derived from T cells, B-cell-depleted T cells, or PBMCs.

The junction had 9 bases not matched to a gene; V was cut back by 6 bases and J by 4 bases. Germline V gene sequence: CDR1 MNHEY, CDR2 SMNVEV (reference sequence). This CDR3 contains 15 residues. In the original processing: Amplification from reference gene primers served as the basis for estimated nucleated cell counts. Produced via immunoSEQ multiplex PCR; TCRdb's table is partial and in-frame only. Clonal size and the V and J genes are those of that table, whereas D and trimming came from the DNA. In the table there are 140,000 or so clones, over 70% of which are singletons. The V and J genes are TRBV27 and TRBJ2-1, with 7 bases aligning to TRBD2. Sequencing was carried out using peripheral blood. The receptor comes from a woman aged 45 to 65 with acute or convalescent COVID-19. The CDR3 DNA sequence: TGTGCCAGCAGGGGAGGGGCGGGGCAATACAATGAGCAGTTCTTC. Residues: CASRGGAGQYNEQFF.